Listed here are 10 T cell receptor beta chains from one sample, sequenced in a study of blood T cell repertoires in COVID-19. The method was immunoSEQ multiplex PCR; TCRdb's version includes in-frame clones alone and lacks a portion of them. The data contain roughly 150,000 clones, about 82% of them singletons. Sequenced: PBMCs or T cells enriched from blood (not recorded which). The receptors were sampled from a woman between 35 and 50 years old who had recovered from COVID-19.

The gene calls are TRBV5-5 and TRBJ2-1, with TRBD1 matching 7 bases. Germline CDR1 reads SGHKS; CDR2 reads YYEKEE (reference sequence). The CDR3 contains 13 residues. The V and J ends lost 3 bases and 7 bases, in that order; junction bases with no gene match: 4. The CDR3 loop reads CASSSGTVNEQFF. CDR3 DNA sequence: TGTGCCAGCAGCTCCGGGACAGTTAATGAGCAGTTCTTC.

The CDR3 loop is CASSLGLAGVHEQFF. CDR3 bases: TGTGCCAGCAGCTTAGGGCTAGCGGGAGTCCATGAGCAGTTCTTC. This sequence joins TRBV7-9 and TRBJ2-1; 10 nucleotides match TRBD2. The CDR3 is 15 amino acids. V dropped 1 base and J dropped 8; count of bases not matched to a gene: 5. CDR1 is SEHNR and CDR2 is FQNEAQ in the germline V gene (reference sequence).

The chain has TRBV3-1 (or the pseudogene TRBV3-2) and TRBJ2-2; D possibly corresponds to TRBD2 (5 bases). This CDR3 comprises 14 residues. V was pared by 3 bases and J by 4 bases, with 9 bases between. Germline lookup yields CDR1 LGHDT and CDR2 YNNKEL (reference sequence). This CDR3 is CASSHGLFTGELFF. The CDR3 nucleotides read TGTGCCAGCAGCCATGGACTTTTCACCGGGGAGCTGTTTTTT.

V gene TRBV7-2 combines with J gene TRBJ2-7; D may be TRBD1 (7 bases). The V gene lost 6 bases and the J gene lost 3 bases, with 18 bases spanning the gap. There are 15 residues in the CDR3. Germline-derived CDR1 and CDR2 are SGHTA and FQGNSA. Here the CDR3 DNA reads TGTGCCAGCAGTTCGACCGGGACAGCGGGCTACGAGCAGTACTTC. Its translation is CASSSTGTAGYEQYF.

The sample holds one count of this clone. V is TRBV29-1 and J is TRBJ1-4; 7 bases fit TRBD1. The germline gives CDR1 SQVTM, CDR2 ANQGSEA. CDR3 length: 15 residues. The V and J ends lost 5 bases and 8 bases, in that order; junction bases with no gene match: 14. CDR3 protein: CSVPAGPGQFEKLFF. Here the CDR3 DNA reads TGCAGCGTTCCCGCGGGGCCGGGACAGTTCGAAAAACTGTTTTTT.

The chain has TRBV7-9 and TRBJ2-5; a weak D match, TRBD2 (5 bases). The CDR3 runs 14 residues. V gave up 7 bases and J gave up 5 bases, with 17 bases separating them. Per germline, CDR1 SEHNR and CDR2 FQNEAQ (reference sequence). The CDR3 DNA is TGTGCCAGCATCCCTCGGGGAACTAGGGAGACCCAGTACTTC. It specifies CASIPRGTRETQYF.

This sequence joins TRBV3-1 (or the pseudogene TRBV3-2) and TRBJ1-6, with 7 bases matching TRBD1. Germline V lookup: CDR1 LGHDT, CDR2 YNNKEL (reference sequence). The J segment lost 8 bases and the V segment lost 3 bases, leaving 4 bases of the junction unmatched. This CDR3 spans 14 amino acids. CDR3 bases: TGTGCCAGCAGCCATAAAGACAGGGATTCACCCCTCCACTTT. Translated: CASSHKDRDSPLHF.

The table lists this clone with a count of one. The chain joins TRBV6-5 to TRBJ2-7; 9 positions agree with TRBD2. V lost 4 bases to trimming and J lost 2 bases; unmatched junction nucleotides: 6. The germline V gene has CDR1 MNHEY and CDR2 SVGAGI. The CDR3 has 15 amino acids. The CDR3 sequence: CASSLEAGGPYEQYF. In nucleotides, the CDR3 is TGTGCCAGCAGTTTGGAAGCGGGAGGCCCCTACGAGCAGTACTTC.

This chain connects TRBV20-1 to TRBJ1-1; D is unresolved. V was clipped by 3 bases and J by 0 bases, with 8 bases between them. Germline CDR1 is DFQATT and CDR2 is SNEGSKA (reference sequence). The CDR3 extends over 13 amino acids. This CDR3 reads CSASRAMNTEAFF. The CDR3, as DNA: TGCAGTGCTAGTCGCGCAATGAACACTGAAGCTTTCTTT.

The CDR3 DNA sequence: TGTGCCAGCAGTGCCCAAGCCCTCTATGGCTACACCTTC. Translated: CASSAQALYGYTF. The chain couples TRBV2 to TRBJ1-2; no reliable D call. This CDR3 has 13 residues. Germline V lookup: CDR1 SNHLY, CDR2 FYNNEI. V lost 4 bases and J lost 4, with 10 bases in between.